The 7 T cell receptor beta chains below were found in one sample sequenced in a study of response to subunit inactivated influenza vaccine. TCRdb fed the RT-PCR reads into MiXCR, producing one record per CDR3 protein. The sample lists 600,000 to 850,000 distinct CDR3 sequences, approximately 15% occurring once. This sample comprised PBMCs from blood, obtained approximately 15 days before vaccination. Every receptor here comes from a man aged 50-59 years who received an inactivated influenza vaccine.

The chain couples TRBV29-1 to TRBJ1-1; D gene ambiguous. The V gene lost 5 bases and the J gene lost 1 base, with 11 bases spanning the gap. This CDR3 is 13 amino acids long. CDR1 SQVTM and CDR2 ANQGSEA come from the germline V gene. The CDR3, as DNA: TGCAGCGTTTATGGTCAATCGAACACTGAAGCTTTCTTT. Protein: CSVYGQSNTEAFF.

This clonotype was detected many times. The chain joins TRBV4-1 to TRBJ2-2, with 7 bases that match TRBD1. V was pared by 1 base and J by 2 bases, with 7 bases of the junction left unmatched. CDR3 size: 17 residues. In germline, CDR1 is MGHRA, CDR2 YSYEKL. CDR3 in DNA: TGCGCCAGCAGCCAAGGGTCGACAGGGCTTAACACCGGGGAGCTGTTTTTT. Protein product: CASSQGSTGLNTGELFF.

This clonotype has more than one count but fewer than ten. The J gene is TRBJ2-6, the V gene TRBV4-3; D is uncertain. The ends were cut back, 1 base at V and 0 bases at J, with 10 bases in the middle. Germline values: CDR1 LGHNA, CDR2 YSLEER. This CDR3 has 17 amino acids. CDR3 DNA sequence: TGCGCCAGCAGCCAAGCAAGATCCAGCTCTGGGGCCAACGTCCTGACTTTC. Translating gives CASSQARSSSGANVLTF.

This clonotype was counted only a few times. The rearrangement joins TRBV4-1 to TRBJ1-2; no reliable D call. V was cut by 1 base and J by 3 bases, with 9 bases left in between. CDR3 length equals 14 residues. Germline lookup yields CDR1 MGHRA and CDR2 YSYEKL. This CDR3 is CASSQGTGDYGYTF. For the CDR3, the DNA is TGCGCCAGCAGCCAAGGTACGGGAGACTATGGCTACACCTTC.

V is TRBV12-3 or TRBV12-4 and J is TRBJ1-1; tentative D call: TRBD1 (6 bases). The CDR3 totals 14 residues. Trimming shortened V by 3 bases and J by 5 bases, and 13 bases separated the two germline ends. The chain's CDR3 is CASSLVGARTEAFF. In nucleotides, the CDR3 is TGTGCCAGCAGTTTGGTGGGGGCGCGGACTGAAGCTTTCTTT.

V and J are TRBV4-3 and TRBJ2-5; perhaps TRBD2 as D (5 bases). Trimming removed 1 base from V and 5 bases from J, with 14 bases in between. Germline loops: CDR1 LGHNA, CDR2 YSLEER. The CDR3 is 15 residues long. CDR3 region: CASSQVLNGGETQYF. CDR3 bases: TGCGCCAGCAGCCAAGTTCTTAATGGCGGGGAGACCCAGTACTTC.

The genes are TRBV11-1 and TRBJ2-1; the D is unclear. V dropped 3 bases and J dropped 8 bases, with 26 bases sitting between them. Germline-derived CDR1 and CDR2 are SGHAT and FQDESV (reference sequence). The CDR3 length is 18 residues. CDR3 loop: CASSFRPPLAFPVDEQFF. The CDR3 DNA follows: TGTGCCAGCAGCTTCCGGCCCCCCCTGGCCTTCCCCGTCGATGAGCAGTTCTTC.